The following is a T cell receptor beta chain sequence with its context. The sample is drawn from a study of blood T cell repertoires in COVID-19. About the research overall: From T cells, B-cell-depleted T cells, or PBMCs came the material, which was cDNA or gDNA.

This CDR3 contains 16 residues. Germline loops: CDR1 KGHSH, CDR2 LQKENI. V dropped 1 base and J dropped 7; count of bases not matched to a gene: 11. Sequenced by immunoSEQ multiplex PCR; TCRdb stores in-frame clones only, minus some. The profile shows fewer than 350,000 clones, more than 75% of them singletons. The V call is TRBV18, the J call TRBJ1-1, with 8 bases aligning to TRBD1. The sample taken for sequencing was PBMCs or T cells enriched from blood (not recorded which). The clonotype was recovered from a woman in her forties with acute COVID-19. Here the CDR3 reads CASSPLATGVGVEAFF. In DNA, the CDR3 is TGTGCCAGCTCACCACTTGCGACAGGGGTGGGGGTTGAAGCTTTCTTT.